This T cell receptor (beta chain) was sequenced during a study of cytomegalovirus exposure and HLA in healthy donors. Study-wide results and limits: According to the study, roughly 160 TCR beta chains were cytomegalovirus-associated. As was reported, the classifier diagnosed cytomegalovirus status with high specificity and sensitivity.

CDR3 length: 14 amino acids. Germline lookup yields CDR1 MNHEY and CDR2 SMNVEV (reference sequence). V lost 2 bases and J lost 6, with 12 bases in between. Comment on this clone: Its antigen is unknown.

Assay: immunoSEQ multiplex PCR; the TCRdb copy retains only in-frame clones and omits some. The sample yields approximately 99,000 clones, roughly 88% seen once. This TCR derives from a woman younger than 35 in good health and CMV-seronegative. The material sequenced was PBMCs. This rearrangement joins TRBV27 to TRBJ2-3, with D possibly TRBD1 on 5 matching bases. DNA for the CDR3: TGTGCCAGCAGTTTAGGCCTACCAGGGGATACGCAGTATTTT. Translation gives CASSLGLPGDTQYF.